One and the same sample provided the 16 T cell receptor beta chains below, sequenced in a study of blood T cell repertoires in COVID-19. The table came from immunoSEQ multiplex PCR; TCRdb's copy has only in-frame clones and leaves some out. The sample lists around 180,000 clones; 80% were seen once. What was sequenced was peripheral blood. These TCRs come from a man in his 70s with active or convalescent COVID-19.

The chain carries TRBV7-8 and TRBJ2-1; 7 bases agree with TRBD2. The CDR3 totals 16 residues. V shed 3 bases and J 2 bases; nucleotides not matched to a gene: 7. The germline CDR1 and CDR2 sequences are SGHVS and FQNEAQ. DNA of the CDR3: TGTGCCAGCAGCTTCCACTTAGCGGGTGCCTACAATGAGCAGTTCTTC. Amino acids: CASSFHLAGAYNEQFF.

The chain recombines TRBV6-1 with TRBJ1-5, with D unclear. Germline-derived CDR1 and CDR2 are MNHNS and SASEGT. The CDR3 is 12 amino acids. V was pared by 2 bases and J by 6 bases, with 5 bases between. The DNA for the CDR3 is TGTGCCAGCAGTGAAACGAGTCAGCCCCAGCATTTT. This encodes CASSETSQPQHF.

The gene calls are TRBV2 and TRBJ2-2; 15 bases map to TRBD2. The V gene's germline CDR1 is SNHLY and CDR2 FYNNEI. After removal of 7 bases from V and 6 bases from J, the junction contained 3 bases not matched to a gene. CDR3 length: 15 amino acids. CDR3: CASIGLAGGPGELFF. The CDR3 bases are TGTGCCAGCATAGGACTAGCGGGAGGGCCCGGGGAGCTGTTTTTT.

This clone has only one observation. This chain uses TRBV27 with TRBJ1-2, with D possibly being TRBD1 (6 bases). Trimming shortened V by 6 bases and J by 3 bases, and 11 bases separated the two germline ends. This CDR3 region has 13 residues. Germline values: CDR1 MNHEY, CDR2 SMNVEV (reference sequence). The CDR3 region is CASSPGTYYGYTF. The CDR3, as DNA: TGTGCCAGCAGCCCCGGGACATACTATGGCTACACCTTC.

V and J are TRBV30 and TRBJ1-2, with D uncertain. Germline V CDR1 and CDR2: GTSNPN, SVGIG (reference sequence). The V gene lost 3 bases and the J gene lost 3 bases, with 17 bases spanning the gap. The CDR3 sequence is 15 residues long. The CDR3 here is CAWSSREQVYYGYTF. CDR3 nucleotides: TGTGCCTGGAGCAGCAGAGAGCAGGTTTACTATGGCTACACCTTC.

The chain couples TRBV4-3 to TRBJ1-4; D is ambiguous. V was pared by 4 bases and J by 7 bases, with 10 bases between. CDR3 length: 13 residues. Looked up from germline, CDR1 is LGHNA and CDR2 is YSLEER. DNA for the CDR3: TGCGCCAGCAGCCGTAACGTCGGTGAAAAACTGTTTTTT. It codes for CASSRNVGEKLFF.

The chain employs TRBV7-2 and TRBJ2-3, with 7 bases fitting TRBD1. After removal of 5 bases from V and 2 bases from J, the junction contained 7 bases not matched to a gene. Germline assignment: CDR1 SGHTA and CDR2 FQGNSA. The CDR3 spans 15 residues. The CDR3 DNA follows: TGTGCCAGCAGCGACCGACAGGGTTTCACAGATACGCAGTATTTT. Its protein product is CASSDRQGFTDTQYF.

Only a few counts were recorded for this clone. The chain is built from TRBV7-9 and TRBJ1-3, with 7 bases aligning to TRBD1. The ends lost 5 bases at V and 6 bases at J; junction bases unmatched: 7. The CDR3 consists of 14 residues. Looked up from germline, CDR1 is SEHNR and CDR2 is FQNEAQ (reference sequence). CDR3 DNA sequence: TGTGCCAGCAGCACGAGGGACAGCTCAAACACCATATATTTT. This codes for CASSTRDSSNTIYF.

The CDR3 spells CATSSQGTLSEQYF. The CDR3 nucleotides read TGTGCCACCAGCAGTCAGGGAACCCTAAGTGAGCAGTACTTC. The rearrangement uses TRBV15 and TRBJ2-7, with D tentatively TRBD1 (5 bases). This CDR3 is built from 14 residues. In germline, CDR1 is LNHNV, CDR2 YYDKDF (reference sequence). V gave up 3 bases and J gave up 7 bases, with 16 bases separating them.

The gene calls are TRBV5-1 and TRBJ1-5; tentative D call: TRBD1 (5 bases). The CDR3 runs to 15 residues. Germline CDR1 is SGHRS and CDR2 is YFSETQ. Trimming stripped 0 bases from V and 2 bases from J, with 9 bases between. The CDR3 reads CASSLVPGGNQPQHF. The CDR3 DNA follows: TGCGCCAGCAGCTTGGTTCCGGGGGGCAATCAGCCCCAGCATTTT.

The chain employs TRBV18 and TRBJ2-1; TRBD2 aligns across 8 bases. Germline V gives CDR1 KGHSH, CDR2 LQKENI. This CDR3 contains 15 residues. J gave up 4 bases and V 0 bases, and 2 bases lay outside the gene matches. The CDR3 here is CASSPPPSGYNEQFF. CDR3 sequence (DNA): TGTGCCAGCTCACCACCCCCTAGCGGGTACAATGAGCAGTTCTTC.

The rearrangement uses TRBV7-2 and TRBJ1-5, with 7 positions matching TRBD1. V shed 5 bases and J 1 base; nucleotides not matched to a gene: 8. The CDR3 contains 16 residues. Germline loops: CDR1 SGHTA, CDR2 FQGNSA. The CDR3: CASSLTGAGSNQPQHF. Written as DNA, the CDR3 is TGTGCCAGCAGCCTTACAGGGGCGGGAAGCAATCAGCCCCAGCATTTT.

This clone has ten or more counts. V and J are TRBV27 and TRBJ1-1; tentative D call: TRBD1 (5 bases). CDR3 length: 13 amino acids. Germline CDR1 reads MNHEY; CDR2 reads SMNVEV (reference sequence). Trimming took off 6 bases at V and 1 base at J, with 9 bases between the two ends. In DNA form, the CDR3 reads TGTGCCAGCAGACCCCAGGGGAACACTGAAGCTTTCTTT. Translating it yields CASRPQGNTEAFF.

The rearrangement uses TRBV5-8 and TRBJ1-1; tentative D call: TRBD1 (5 bases). CDR1 is SGHTS, CDR2 YDEGEE, per germline. V shed 1 base and J shed 0 bases, with 10 bases lying between them. There are 15 residues in the CDR3. This CDR3 is CASSLTGVMNTEAFF. CDR3 nucleotides: TGTGCCAGCAGCTTGACAGGCGTGATGAACACTGAAGCTTTCTTT.

The gene calls are TRBV18 and TRBJ2-2; 7 nucleotides align to TRBD1. This CDR3 has 15 residues. The germline CDR1 and CDR2 sequences are KGHSH and LQKENI. V shed 6 bases and J 1 base; nucleotides not matched to a gene: 5. This CDR3 is CASSPGTENTGELFF. The CDR3 DNA sequence: TGTGCCAGCTCCCCCGGGACAGAGAACACCGGGGAGCTGTTTTTT. The full variable domain, in which reference TRBV18 and TRBJ2-2 provide the parts outside the CDR3, is NAGVMQNPRHLVRRRGQEARLRCSPMKGHSHVYWYRQLPEEGLKFMVYLQKENIIDESGMPKERFSAEFPKEGPSILRIQQVVRGDSAAYFCASSPGTENTGELFFGEGSRLTVL.

This chain uses TRBV29-1 with TRBJ1-1; 10 nucleotides agree with TRBD1. Germline V gene sequence: CDR1 SQVTM, CDR2 ANQGSEA. The CDR3 sequence is 13 residues long. Trimming took 5 bases from V and 7 from J; bases not matched to a gene: 7. CDR3 DNA: TGCAGCGTTACCCCGACAGGGGGCGGTGAAGCTTTCTTT. Protein sequence: CSVTPTGGGEAFF.